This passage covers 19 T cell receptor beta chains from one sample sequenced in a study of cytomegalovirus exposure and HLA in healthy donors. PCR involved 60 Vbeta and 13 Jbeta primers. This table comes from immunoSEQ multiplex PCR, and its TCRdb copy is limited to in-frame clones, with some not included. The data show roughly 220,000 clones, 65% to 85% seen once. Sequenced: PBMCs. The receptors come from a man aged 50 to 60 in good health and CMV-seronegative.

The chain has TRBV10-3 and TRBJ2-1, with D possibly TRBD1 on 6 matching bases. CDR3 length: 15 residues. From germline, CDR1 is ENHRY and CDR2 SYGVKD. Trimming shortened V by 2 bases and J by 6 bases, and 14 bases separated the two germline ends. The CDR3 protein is CAISEPVQGFNEQFF. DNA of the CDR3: TGTGCCATCAGTGAGCCAGTACAGGGATTCAATGAGCAGTTCTTC.

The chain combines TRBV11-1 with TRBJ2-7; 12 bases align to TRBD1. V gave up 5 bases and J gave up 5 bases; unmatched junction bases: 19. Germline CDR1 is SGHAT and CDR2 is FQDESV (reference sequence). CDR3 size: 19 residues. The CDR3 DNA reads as TGTGCCAGCAGCCGAGAAGGGACAGGGGGCGAATTCCTATATAACGAGCAGTACTTC. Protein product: CASSREGTGGEFLYNEQYF.

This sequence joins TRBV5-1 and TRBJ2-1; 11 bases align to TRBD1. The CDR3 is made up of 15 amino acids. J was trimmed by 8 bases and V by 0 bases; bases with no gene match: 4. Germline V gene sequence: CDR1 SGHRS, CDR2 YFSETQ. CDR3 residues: CASSLVGTGGHEQFF. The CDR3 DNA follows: TGCGCCAGCAGCTTGGTCGGGACAGGGGGGCATGAGCAGTTCTTC.

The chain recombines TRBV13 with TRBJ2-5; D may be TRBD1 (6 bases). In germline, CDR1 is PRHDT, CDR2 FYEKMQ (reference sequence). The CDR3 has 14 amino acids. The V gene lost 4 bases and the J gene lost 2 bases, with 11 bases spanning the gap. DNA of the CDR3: TGTGCCAGCAGCTGGGGACACTCGCAAGAGACCCAGTACTTC. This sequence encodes CASSWGHSQETQYF.

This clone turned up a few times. CDR3 sequence (DNA): TGTGCCAGCAGTTACACAAGGAGCTCCTACGAGCAGTACTTC. It codes for CASSYTRSSYEQYF. This chain joins TRBV6-5 and TRBJ2-7; D remains unclear. The CDR3 is 14 amino acids. Germline V gene lookup returns CDR1 MNHEY and CDR2 SVGAGI. Trimming pared 2 bases from V and 0 bases from J, leaving 8 bases between.

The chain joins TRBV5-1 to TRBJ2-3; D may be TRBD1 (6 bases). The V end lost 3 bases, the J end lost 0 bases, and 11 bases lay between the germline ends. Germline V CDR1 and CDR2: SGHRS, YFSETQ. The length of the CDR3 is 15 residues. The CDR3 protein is CASSSQGLSTDTQYF. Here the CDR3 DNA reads TGCGCCAGCAGCTCACAGGGATTAAGCACAGATACGCAGTATTTT.

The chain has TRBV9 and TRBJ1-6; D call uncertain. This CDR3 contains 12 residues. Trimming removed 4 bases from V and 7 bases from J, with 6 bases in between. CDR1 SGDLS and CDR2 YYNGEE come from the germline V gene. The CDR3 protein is CASSPQNSPLHF. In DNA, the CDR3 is TGTGCCAGCAGCCCCCAAAATTCACCCCTCCACTTT.

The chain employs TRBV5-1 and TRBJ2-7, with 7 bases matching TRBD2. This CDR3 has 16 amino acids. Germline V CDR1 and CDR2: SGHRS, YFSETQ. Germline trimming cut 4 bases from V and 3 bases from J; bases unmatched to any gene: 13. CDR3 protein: CASSTEAGTLLYEQYF. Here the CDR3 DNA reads TGCGCCAGCAGCACCGAAGCGGGGACCCTTCTCTACGAGCAGTACTTC.

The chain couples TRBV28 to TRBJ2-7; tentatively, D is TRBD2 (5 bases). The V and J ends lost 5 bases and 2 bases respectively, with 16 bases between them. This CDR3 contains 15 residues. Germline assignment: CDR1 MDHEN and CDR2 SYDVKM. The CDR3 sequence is CASSPVSNGAYEQYF. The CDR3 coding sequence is TGTGCCAGCAGTCCCGTTTCGAACGGGGCCTACGAGCAGTACTTC.

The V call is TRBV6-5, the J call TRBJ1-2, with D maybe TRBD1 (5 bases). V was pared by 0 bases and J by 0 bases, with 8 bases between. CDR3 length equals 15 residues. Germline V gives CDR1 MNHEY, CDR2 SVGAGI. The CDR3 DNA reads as TGTGCCAGCAGTTACTCGGAGACAGCTAACTATGGCTACACCTTC. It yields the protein CASSYSETANYGYTF.

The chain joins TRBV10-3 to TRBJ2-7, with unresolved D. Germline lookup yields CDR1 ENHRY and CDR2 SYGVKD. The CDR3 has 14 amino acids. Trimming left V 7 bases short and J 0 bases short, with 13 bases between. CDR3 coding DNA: TGTGCCATCAAGACAACTTCGAGCTCCTACGAGCAGTACTTC. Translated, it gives CAIKTTSSSYEQYF.

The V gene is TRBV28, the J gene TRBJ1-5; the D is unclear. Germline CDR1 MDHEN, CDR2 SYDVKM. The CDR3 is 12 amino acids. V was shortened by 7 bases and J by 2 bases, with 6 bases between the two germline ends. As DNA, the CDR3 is TGTGCCAGCATCCAGGGCAATCAGCCCCAGCATTTT. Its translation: CASIQGNQPQHF.

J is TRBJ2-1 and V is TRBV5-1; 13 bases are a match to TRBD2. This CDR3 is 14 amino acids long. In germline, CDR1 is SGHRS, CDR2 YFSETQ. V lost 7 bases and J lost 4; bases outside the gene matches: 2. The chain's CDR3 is CASGLAGAYNEQFF. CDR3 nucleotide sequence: TGCGCCAGCGGACTAGCGGGAGCATACAATGAGCAGTTCTTC.

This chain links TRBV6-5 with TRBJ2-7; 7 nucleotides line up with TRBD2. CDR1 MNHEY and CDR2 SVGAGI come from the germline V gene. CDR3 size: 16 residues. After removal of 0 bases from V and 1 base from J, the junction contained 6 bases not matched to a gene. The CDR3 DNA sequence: TGTGCCAGCAGTTACTCCCGGACTAGTCATTCCTACGAGCAGTACTTC. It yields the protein CASSYSRTSHSYEQYF.

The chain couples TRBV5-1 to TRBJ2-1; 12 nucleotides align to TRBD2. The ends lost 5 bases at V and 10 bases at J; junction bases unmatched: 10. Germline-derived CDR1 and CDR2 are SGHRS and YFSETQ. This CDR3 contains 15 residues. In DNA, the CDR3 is TGCGCCAGCAGGGCGCTAGCGGGAGGGCCACAGGAGCAGTTCTTC. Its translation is CASRALAGGPQEQFF.

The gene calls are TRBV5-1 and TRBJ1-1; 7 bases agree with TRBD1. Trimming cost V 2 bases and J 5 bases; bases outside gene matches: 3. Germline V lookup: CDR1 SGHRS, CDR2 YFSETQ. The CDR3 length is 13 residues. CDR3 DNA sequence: TGCGCCAGCAGCTTAGGGGGCGTGACTGAAGCTTTCTTT. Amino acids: CASSLGGVTEAFF.

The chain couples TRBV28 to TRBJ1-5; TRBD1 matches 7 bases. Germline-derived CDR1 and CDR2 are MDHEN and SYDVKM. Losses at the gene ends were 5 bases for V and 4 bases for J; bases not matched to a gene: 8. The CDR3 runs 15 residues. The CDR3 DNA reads TGTGCCAGCAGTCCCTCGACAGGGCGGAATCAGCCCCAGCATTTT. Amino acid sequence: CASSPSTGRNQPQHF.

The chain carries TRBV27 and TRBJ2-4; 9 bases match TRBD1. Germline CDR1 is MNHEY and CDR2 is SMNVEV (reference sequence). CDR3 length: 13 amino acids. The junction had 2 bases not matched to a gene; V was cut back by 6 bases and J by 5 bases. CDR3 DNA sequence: TGTGCCAGCAGGGGACAGGGACAAAACATTCAGTACTTC. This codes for CASRGQGQNIQYF.

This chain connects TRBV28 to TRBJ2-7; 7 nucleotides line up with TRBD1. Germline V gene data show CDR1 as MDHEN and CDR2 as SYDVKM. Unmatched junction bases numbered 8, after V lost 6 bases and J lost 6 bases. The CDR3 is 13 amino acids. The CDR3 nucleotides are TGTGCCAGCAGACGACTCACAGGGGCCGAGCAGTACTTC. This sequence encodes CASRRLTGAEQYF.